A single sample is the source of the 27 T cell receptor beta chains below, sequenced in a study of T cell repertoires in cytomegalovirus infection. TCRdb re-analysed the reads in MiXCR, keeping a single row per CDR3 protein. Among 560,000 or so distinct CDR3 sequences listed, about 15% were seen once. Sequences were obtained from CD8+ T cells from PBMCs. The receptors were sampled from a human donor in good health (CMV status not recorded). Some clones in this sample may be carry-over from other donors' samples.

Comments on this clonotype: This clone may be a read error of a much larger clone one base away. The chain employs TRBV6-1 and TRBJ1-2, with no clear D. The CDR3 consists of 13 residues. V was cut by 2 bases and J by 5 bases, with 9 bases left in between. The V gene's germline CDR1 is MNHNS and CDR2 SASEGT. CDR3 loop: CASSERLLYGYTF. CDR3 coding DNA: TGTGCCAGCAGTGAACGCTTGCTTTATGGCTACACCTTC.

This clonotype was observed many times. The rearrangement joins TRBV10-2 to TRBJ1-2; TRBD1 might be the D (5 bases). Germline loops: CDR1 WSHSY, CDR2 SAAADI. The CDR3 loop spans 16 amino acids. The V end was cut by 0 bases, the J end by 5 bases, with 16 bases between. The CDR3 loop reads CASSESLRVPHYGYTF. CDR3 DNA sequence: TGCGCCAGCAGTGAGTCCCTCAGGGTGCCCCATTATGGCTACACCTTC.

This clonotype was seen repeatedly, ten times or more. The J gene is TRBJ2-7, the V gene TRBV4-1; 14 positions match TRBD2. Germline assignment: CDR1 MGHRA and CDR2 YSYEKL. The CDR3 spans 18 residues. J lost 2 bases, V lost 2 bases, and 8 bases had no gene match. CDR3 in amino acids: CASSQLGTSGSTAYEQYF. Here the CDR3 DNA reads TGCGCCAGCAGCCAATTGGGGACTAGCGGGAGTACGGCCTACGAGCAGTACTTC.

This chain connects TRBV7-3 to TRBJ2-7; 9 bases line up with TRBD2. Germline lookup yields CDR1 SGHTA and CDR2 FQGTGA. The CDR3 covers 15 residues. The V and J ends lost 2 bases and 5 bases, in that order; junction bases with no gene match: 7. As DNA, the CDR3 is TGTGCCAGCAGCTTATTAGCGGGAGAGCGTGACGAGCAGTACTTC. It encodes CASSLLAGERDEQYF.

This clonotype turned up a few times. This rearrangement joins TRBV7-3 to TRBJ2-3; D remains ambiguous. The CDR3 covers 17 residues. Germline V lookup: CDR1 SGHTA, CDR2 FQGTGA. The V end lost 3 bases, the J end lost 1 base, and 17 bases lay between the germline ends. DNA of the CDR3: TGTGCCAGCAGCTTCCCCCCCAGGCACCGGCGCACAGATACGCAGTATTTT. This sequence encodes CASSFPPRHRRTDTQYF.

This clonotype was observed many times. This chain joins TRBV6-1 and TRBJ2-1, with a possible D match to TRBD2 (5 bases). The CDR3 is 12 amino acids. Trimming stripped 5 bases from V and 6 bases from J, with 8 bases between. In germline, CDR1 is MNHNS, CDR2 SASEGT. The CDR3 DNA reads TGTGCCAGCAGTATCACTAGCAATGAGCAGTTCTTC. This translates into CASSITSNEQFF.

J is TRBJ1-5 and V is TRBV9, with D hard to call. This CDR3 is built from 15 residues. Germline V lookup: CDR1 SGDLS, CDR2 YYNGEE. V lost 0 bases and J lost 0, with 7 bases in between. The CDR3 DNA is TGTGCCAGCAGCGTAGGCGCCTCTAGCAATCAGCCCCAGCATTTT. Protein sequence: CASSVGASSNQPQHF.

This clonotype was counted many times. The chain carries TRBV12-5 and TRBJ2-1; 8 nucleotides agree with TRBD1. With 4 bases clipped from V and 8 bases from J, the junction kept 13 bases outside the gene matches. There are 16 residues in the CDR3. Germline CDR1 LGHNT, CDR2 FRNRAP. The CDR3 region has the DNA TGTGCTAGTGGTTCGCAGACGGACAGGGCTTTCGATGAGCAGTTCTTC. This gives the protein CASGSQTDRAFDEQFF.

This clonotype was observed many times. V and J are TRBV28 and TRBJ2-3; TRBD2 matches at 10 bases. The CDR3 contains 16 residues. V lost 5 bases to trimming and J lost 0 bases; unmatched junction nucleotides: 5. CDR1 and CDR2 from the germline V gene are MDHEN and SYDVKM. The chain's CDR3 is CASSGSGRYSTDTQYF. For the CDR3, the DNA is TGTGCCAGCAGTGGTAGCGGGAGGTACAGCACAGATACGCAGTATTTT.

This chain connects TRBV2 to TRBJ2-1, with 9 bases matching TRBD1. Losses at the gene ends were 1 base for V and 6 bases for J; bases not matched to a gene: 1. Per germline, CDR1 SNHLY and CDR2 FYNNEI. This CDR3 comprises 14 residues. Here the CDR3 reads CASSEGTGVNEQFF. CDR3 nucleotides: TGTGCCAGCAGTGAAGGGACAGGGGTCAATGAGCAGTTCTTC.

A few counts support this clonotype. The CDR3 protein is CASSELPGLAGREQYF. Here the CDR3 DNA reads TGTGCCAGCAGTGAGTTACCGGGACTAGCGGGGCGGGAGCAGTACTTC. This chain joins TRBV6-1 and TRBJ2-7; 13 bases fit TRBD2. CDR3 size: 16 residues. V shed 3 bases, J shed 7 bases, and the junction held 9 bases outside the gene matches. CDR1 and CDR2 from the germline V gene are MNHNS and SASEGT.

The chain couples TRBV13 to TRBJ2-3, with D possibly TRBD1 on 5 matching bases. This CDR3 has 14 amino acids. CDR1 is PRHDT and CDR2 is FYEKMQ in the germline V gene (reference sequence). Trimming pared 4 bases from V and 1 base from J, leaving 9 bases between. In DNA form, the CDR3 reads TGTGCCAGCAGCTCCAGGGTCGGCACAGATACGCAGTATTTT. It encodes CASSSRVGTDTQYF.

This clonotype was recorded at least ten times. This chain uses TRBV7-6 with TRBJ2-5; D possibly corresponds to TRBD2 (5 bases). V gave up 0 bases and J gave up 2 bases, with 7 bases separating them. This CDR3 has 14 residues. The germline CDR1 and CDR2 sequences are SGHVS and FNYEAQ. The CDR3 sequence: CASSLASGQETQYF. The DNA of the CDR3 is TGTGCCAGCAGCTTAGCGTCGGGGCAAGAGACCCAGTACTTC.

In this sample, this clonotype turned up many times. V gene TRBV7-9 combines with J gene TRBJ2-7; possibly TRBD1 for D (5 bases). The CDR3 spans 15 residues. Germline V CDR1 and CDR2: SEHNR, FQNEAQ (reference sequence). Trimming pared 1 base from V and 3 bases from J, leaving 13 bases between. The CDR3 protein is CASSLGSPGIYEQYF. CDR3 nucleotide sequence: TGTGCCAGCAGCTTAGGAAGCCCAGGGATCTACGAGCAGTACTTC.

This clonotype showed up many times. The gene calls are TRBV5-1 and TRBJ2-1, with 8 positions matching TRBD2. CDR1 is SGHRS and CDR2 is YFSETQ in the germline V gene. V lost 1 base and J lost 2; bases outside the gene matches: 11. This CDR3 has 18 amino acids. CDR3 coding DNA: TGCGCCAGCAGCTTGACACTAGCGGAACGCTACCCCTACAATGAGCAGTTCTTC. The encoded protein is CASSLTLAERYPYNEQFF.

This rearrangement joins TRBV9 to TRBJ2-4, with 10 bases lining up with TRBD2. Unmatched junction bases numbered 5, after V lost 4 bases and J lost 1 base. This CDR3 region has 16 residues. CDR1 and CDR2 from the germline V gene are SGDLS and YYNGEE. The CDR3 protein is CASSPGTSAAKNIQYF. The CDR3, as DNA: TGTGCCAGCAGCCCCGGGACTAGCGCGGCCAAAAACATTCAGTACTTC. Using reference TRBV9 and TRBJ2-4 for the parts outside the CDR3, the full variable domain is DSGVTQTPKHLITATGQRVTLRCSPRSGDLSVYWYQQSLDQGLQFLIQYYNGEERAKGNILERFSAQQFPDLHSELNLSSLELGDSALYFCASSPGTSAAKNIQYFGAGTRLSVL.

This clonotype has a count of ten or more. In nucleotides, the CDR3 is TGTGCCAGCAGCTTACCTATAAACAGGGTGCGGGTAGATACGCAGTATTTT. This codes for CASSLPINRVRVDTQYF. The chain combines TRBV7-2 with TRBJ2-3; maybe TRBD1 (6 bases). The ends were cut back, 2 bases at V and 5 bases at J, with 20 bases in the middle. Germline V gene sequence: CDR1 SGHTA, CDR2 FQGNSA. The CDR3 is made up of 17 amino acids.

The table lists this clonotype with many counts. This chain joins TRBV7-9 and TRBJ2-3; D is undetermined. The V end lost 3 bases, the J end lost 0 bases, and 10 bases lay between the germline ends. Germline CDR1 is SEHNR and CDR2 is FQNEAQ (reference sequence). This CDR3 is 15 amino acids long. The CDR3: CASSFLPASTDTQYF. The DNA of the CDR3 is TGTGCCAGCAGCTTTCTCCCGGCGAGCACAGATACGCAGTATTTT.

J is TRBJ2-7 and V is TRBV29-1; D possibly corresponds to TRBD2 (5 bases). The V end lost 2 bases, the J end lost 2 bases, and 10 bases lay between the germline ends. The CDR3 extends over 13 amino acids. CDR1 is SQVTM, CDR2 ANQGSEA, per germline. The CDR3 bases are TGCAGCGTTGAATTGGGGAGTACCTACGAGCAGTACTTC. Its translation is CSVELGSTYEQYF.

The chain's CDR3 is CASSIEAGEADTQYF. The CDR3 bases are TGTGCCAGTAGTATCGAAGCGGGAGAGGCAGATACGCAGTATTTT. The chain combines TRBV19 with TRBJ2-3; 8 positions agree with TRBD2. Germline trimming cut 3 bases from V and 4 bases from J; bases unmatched to any gene: 6. Germline CDR1 reads LNHDA; CDR2 reads SQIVND (reference sequence). This CDR3 has 15 amino acids.

This clonotype was counted ten times or more. This chain connects TRBV6-6 to TRBJ2-7; 8 nucleotides line up with TRBD1. Germline CDR1 MNHNY, CDR2 SVGAGI (reference sequence). Trimming at V came to 5 bases and at J to 2 bases, leaving 11 bases not matched to a gene. The CDR3 has 16 amino acids. DNA for the CDR3: TGTGCCAGCAGTCTACAGGGACAGGAACTACCCTACGAGCAGTACTTC. Its translation is CASSLQGQELPYEQYF.

This chain connects TRBV4-1 to TRBJ2-3; D may be TRBD2 (6 bases). The CDR3 totals 15 residues. V was cut by 0 bases and J by 5 bases, with 12 bases left in between. Germline lookup yields CDR1 MGHRA and CDR2 YSYEKL. CDR3: CASSQDWQGGDTQYF. CDR3 nucleotides: TGCGCCAGCAGCCAAGATTGGCAGGGAGGAGATACGCAGTATTTT.

This clonotype appeared once. A much larger clone differs by one base, so this may be a read error. The chain uses TRBV7-6 and TRBJ1-1; no definite D call. The CDR3 length is 14 residues. V was trimmed by 7 bases and J by 0 bases, leaving 12 bases between them. CDR1 SGHVS and CDR2 FNYEAQ come from the germline V gene. CDR3: CASIHRDMNTEAFF. CDR3 nucleotide sequence: TGTGCCAGCATCCATCGAGACATGAACACTGAAGCTTTCTTT.

In this sample, this clonotype turned up a few times. The gene calls are TRBV4-1 and TRBJ2-3; D possibly corresponds to TRBD2 (5 bases). This CDR3 spans 15 amino acids. V lost 1 base to trimming and J lost 1 base, with 9 bases between them. Germline V gene data show CDR1 as MGHRA and CDR2 as YSYEKL. CDR3 DNA sequence: TGCGCCAGCAGCCAAGTTCTGCGGGGCACAGATACGCAGTATTTT. Amino acid sequence: CASSQVLRGTDTQYF.

The V call is TRBV7-8, the J call TRBJ2-3; TRBD2 aligns across 10 bases. Germline V CDR1 and CDR2: SGHVS, FQNEAQ. CDR3 length: 22 amino acids. V lost 5 bases and J lost 2; bases outside the gene matches: 25. The CDR3 spells CASSKIAGGLAVSSGNTDTQYF. CDR3 DNA sequence: TGTGCCAGCAGCAAGATAGCTGGCGGACTAGCGGTGTCGAGTGGGAACACAGATACGCAGTATTTT.

This clonotype was seen many times. The V call is TRBV7-9, the J call TRBJ2-7; D could derive from TRBD1 or TRBD2 (5 bases each). Trimming pared 5 bases from V and 12 bases from J, leaving 17 bases between. The length of the CDR3 is 12 residues. Germline V gives CDR1 SEHNR, CDR2 FQNEAQ (reference sequence). The CDR3 DNA reads TGTGCCAGCAGCCTCGGGACGACAGCTCCGTACTTC. Its protein is CASSLGTTAPYF.

This clonotype was counted only a few times. V usage is TRBV13 and J usage is TRBJ1-4; TRBD1 is a possible D gene (5 bases). Trimming shortened V by 5 bases and J by 6 bases, and 16 bases separated the two germline ends. The CDR3 runs to 15 residues. The germline V gene has CDR1 PRHDT and CDR2 FYEKMQ (reference sequence). The CDR3 sequence is CASSRTSLGDEKLFF. CDR3 nucleotides: TGTGCCAGCAGCCGAACCTCCTTGGGGGATGAAAAACTGTTTTTT.